This TCR beta chain was profiled in a study of radiotherapy plus CTLA-4 blockade in lung cancer. Whole-study context: Patients showed objective responses in roughly 19% of cases and disease control in under 35%. Regarding the study as a whole: After radiotherapy and ipilimumab, tumor-derived clones expanded in peripheral blood. Early clonal dynamics of blood T cells, together with interferon-beta, were reported as the best response predictor.

Receiving focal radiation plus CTLA-4 blockade with ipilimumab were patients who had chemo-refractory metastatic non-small-cell lung cancer. Comments on this clone: No antigen is known for it.

Only in-frame clones appear in the TCRdb table, and some are missing; sequencing was by immunoSEQ multiplex PCR. The sample carries about 83,000 clones, 60% to 85% recorded once. The CDR3 length is 18 residues. J gave up 0 bases and V 5 bases, and 12 bases lay outside the gene matches. The germline V gene encodes CDR1 SNHLY and CDR2 FYNNEI. The origin of this receptor is a human donor with non-small cell lung cancer who had a partial response to radiotherapy plus ipilimumab. Some clones in this sample may be carry-over from other donors' samples. This chain joins TRBV2 and TRBJ2-2; 7 bases are a match to TRBD1. This specimen consisted of peripheral blood, obtained from a patient treated with radiotherapy plus ipilimumab. The CDR3 loop reads CASSTGAGLNANTGELFF. The CDR3 DNA reads TGTGCCAGCAGTACAGGGGCTGGTTTAAACGCGAACACCGGGGAGCTGTTTTTT.